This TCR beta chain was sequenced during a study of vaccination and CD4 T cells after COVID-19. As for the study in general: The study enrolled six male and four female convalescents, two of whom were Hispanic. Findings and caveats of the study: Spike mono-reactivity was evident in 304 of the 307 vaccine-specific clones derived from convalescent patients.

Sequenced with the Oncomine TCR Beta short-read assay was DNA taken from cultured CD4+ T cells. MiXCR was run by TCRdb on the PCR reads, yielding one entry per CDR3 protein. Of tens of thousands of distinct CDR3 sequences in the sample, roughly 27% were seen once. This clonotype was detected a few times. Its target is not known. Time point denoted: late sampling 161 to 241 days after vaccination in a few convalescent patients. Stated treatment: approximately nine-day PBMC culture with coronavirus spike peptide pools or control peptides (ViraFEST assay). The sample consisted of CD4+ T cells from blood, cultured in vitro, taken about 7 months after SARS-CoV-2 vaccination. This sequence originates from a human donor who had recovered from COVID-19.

CDR3 DNA: TGTGCCAGCATCCGAGGGCCGTTACGAACCGGTCAGCCCCAGCATTTT. Translated: CASIRGPLRTGQPQHF. This chain joins TRBV28 and TRBJ1-5, with D unresolved. The CDR3 is 16 residues long. Deletions cut 7 bases from V and 6 bases from J, with 22 bases between. The germline CDR1 and CDR2 sequences are MDHEN and SYDVKM.